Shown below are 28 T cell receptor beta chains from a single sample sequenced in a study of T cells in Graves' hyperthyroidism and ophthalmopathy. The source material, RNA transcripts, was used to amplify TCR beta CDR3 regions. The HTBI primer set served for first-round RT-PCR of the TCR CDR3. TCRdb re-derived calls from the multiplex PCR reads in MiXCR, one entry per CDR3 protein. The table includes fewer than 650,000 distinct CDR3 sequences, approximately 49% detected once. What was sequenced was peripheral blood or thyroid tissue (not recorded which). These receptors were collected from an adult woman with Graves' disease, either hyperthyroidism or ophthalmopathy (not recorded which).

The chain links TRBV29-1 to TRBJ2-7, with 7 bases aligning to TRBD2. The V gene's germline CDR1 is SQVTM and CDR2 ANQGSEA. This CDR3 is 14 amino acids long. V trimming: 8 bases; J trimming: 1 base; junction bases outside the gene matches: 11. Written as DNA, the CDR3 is TGCAGCAGTGACGGTGGCGGGGGATCCTACGAGCAGTACTTC. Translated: CSSDGGGGSYEQYF.

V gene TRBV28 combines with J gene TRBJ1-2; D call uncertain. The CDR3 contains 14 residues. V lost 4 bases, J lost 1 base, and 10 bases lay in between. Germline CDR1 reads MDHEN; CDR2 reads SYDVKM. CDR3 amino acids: CASSWLLSNYGYTF. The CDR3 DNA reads TGTGCCAGCAGTTGGCTGCTCAGTAACTATGGCTACACCTTC.

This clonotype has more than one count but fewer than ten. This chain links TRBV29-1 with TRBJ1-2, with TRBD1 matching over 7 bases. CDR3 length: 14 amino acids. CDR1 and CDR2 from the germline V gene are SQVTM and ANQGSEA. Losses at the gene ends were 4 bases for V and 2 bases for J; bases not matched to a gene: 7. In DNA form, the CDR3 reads TGCAGCGTTGTCGTTAGGGGGCGGAACTATGGCTACACCTTC. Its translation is CSVVVRGRNYGYTF.

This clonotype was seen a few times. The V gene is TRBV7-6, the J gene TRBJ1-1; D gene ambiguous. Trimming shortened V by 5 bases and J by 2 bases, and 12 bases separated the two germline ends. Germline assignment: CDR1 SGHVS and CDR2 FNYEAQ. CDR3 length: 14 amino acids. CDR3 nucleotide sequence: TGTGCCAGCAGCCTAGTCTCTGGAAACACTGAAGCTTTCTTT. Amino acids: CASSLVSGNTEAFF.

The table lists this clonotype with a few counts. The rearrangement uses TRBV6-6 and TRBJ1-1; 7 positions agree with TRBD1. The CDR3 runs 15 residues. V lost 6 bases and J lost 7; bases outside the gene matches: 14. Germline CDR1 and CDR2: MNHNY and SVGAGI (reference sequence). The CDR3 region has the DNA TGTGCCAGCAGAAGCTACACAGGGGACGTGAATGAAGCTTTCTTT. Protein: CASRSYTGDVNEAFF.

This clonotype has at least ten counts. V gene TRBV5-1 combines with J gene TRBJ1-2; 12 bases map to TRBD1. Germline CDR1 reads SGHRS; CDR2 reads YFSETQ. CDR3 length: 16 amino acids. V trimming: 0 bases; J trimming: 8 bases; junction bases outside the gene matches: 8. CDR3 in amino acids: CASSLETGTGGDGYTF. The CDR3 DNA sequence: TGCGCCAGCAGCTTGGAAACCGGGACAGGGGGCGACGGCTACACCTTC.

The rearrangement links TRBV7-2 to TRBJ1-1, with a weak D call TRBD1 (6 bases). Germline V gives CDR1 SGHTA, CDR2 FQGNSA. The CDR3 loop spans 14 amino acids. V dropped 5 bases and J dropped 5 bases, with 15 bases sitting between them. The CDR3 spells CASSRGGLRTEAFF. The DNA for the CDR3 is TGTGCCAGCAGCCGGGGGGGGCTACGAACTGAAGCTTTCTTT.

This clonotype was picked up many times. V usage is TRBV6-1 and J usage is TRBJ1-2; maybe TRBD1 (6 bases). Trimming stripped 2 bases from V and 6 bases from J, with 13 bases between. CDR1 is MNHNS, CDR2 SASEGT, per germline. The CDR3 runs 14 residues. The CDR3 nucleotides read TGTGCCAGCAGTGAAAGACAGGCCTGGGATGGCTACACCTTC. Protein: CASSERQAWDGYTF.

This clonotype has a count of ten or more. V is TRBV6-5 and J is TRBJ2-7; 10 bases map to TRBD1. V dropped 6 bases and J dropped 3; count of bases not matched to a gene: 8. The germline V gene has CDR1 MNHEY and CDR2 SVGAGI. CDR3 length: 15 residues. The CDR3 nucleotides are TGTGCCAGCAGAAAGGGACAGGGGAGCTACTACGAGCAGTACTTC. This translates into CASRKGQGSYYEQYF.

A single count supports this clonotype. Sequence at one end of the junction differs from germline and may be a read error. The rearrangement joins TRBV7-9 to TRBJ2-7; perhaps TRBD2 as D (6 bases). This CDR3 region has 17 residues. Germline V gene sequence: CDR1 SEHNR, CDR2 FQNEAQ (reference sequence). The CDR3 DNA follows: TGTGCCAGCAGCTTAGAAGCATCTCCTGGGAGGTCCGGGGAGCTGTACTTC. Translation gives CASSLEASPGRSGELYF.

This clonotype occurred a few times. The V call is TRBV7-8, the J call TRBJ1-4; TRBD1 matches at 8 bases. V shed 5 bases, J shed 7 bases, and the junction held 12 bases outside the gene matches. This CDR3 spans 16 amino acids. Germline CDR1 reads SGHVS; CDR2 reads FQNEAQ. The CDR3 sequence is CASSLGQGGGSEKLFF. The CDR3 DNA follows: TGTGCCAGCAGCCTCGGACAGGGAGGAGGAAGTGAAAAACTGTTTTTT.

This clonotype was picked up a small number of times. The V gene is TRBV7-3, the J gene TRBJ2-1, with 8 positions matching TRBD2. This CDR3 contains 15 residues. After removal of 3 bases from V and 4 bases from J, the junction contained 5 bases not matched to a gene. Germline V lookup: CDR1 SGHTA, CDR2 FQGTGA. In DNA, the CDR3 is TGTGCCAGCAGCTTCTCTAGCGGGTGGTACAATGAGCAGTTCTTC. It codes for CASSFSSGWYNEQFF.

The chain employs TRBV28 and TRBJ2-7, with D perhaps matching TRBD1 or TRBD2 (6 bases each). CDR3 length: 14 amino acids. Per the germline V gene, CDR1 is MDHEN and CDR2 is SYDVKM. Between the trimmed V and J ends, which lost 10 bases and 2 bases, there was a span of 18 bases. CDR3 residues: CATSLDSGPYEQYF. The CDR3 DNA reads TGTGCCACCTCCTTGGACAGCGGGCCCTACGAGCAGTACTTC.

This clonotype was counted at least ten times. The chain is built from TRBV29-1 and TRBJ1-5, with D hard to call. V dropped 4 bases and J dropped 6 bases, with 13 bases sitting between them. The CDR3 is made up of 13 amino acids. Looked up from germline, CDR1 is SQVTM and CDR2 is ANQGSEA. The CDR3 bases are TGCAGCGTTGGAGAGGGAAGTCGTCAGCCCCAGCATTTT. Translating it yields CSVGEGSRQPQHF.

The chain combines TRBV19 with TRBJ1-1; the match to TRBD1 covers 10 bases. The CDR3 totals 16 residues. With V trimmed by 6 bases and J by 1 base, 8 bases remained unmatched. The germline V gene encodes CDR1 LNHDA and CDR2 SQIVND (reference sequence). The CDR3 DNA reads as TGTGCCAGTAGGACGACAGGGGGCATTGGGAACACTGAAGCTTTCTTT. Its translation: CASRTTGGIGNTEAFF.

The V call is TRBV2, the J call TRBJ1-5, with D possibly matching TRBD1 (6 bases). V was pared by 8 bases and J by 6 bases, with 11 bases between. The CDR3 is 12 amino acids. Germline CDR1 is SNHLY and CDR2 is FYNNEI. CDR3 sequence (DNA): TGTGCCAGCCACAGGGTGGGTCAGCCCCAGCATTTT. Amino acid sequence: CASHRVGQPQHF.

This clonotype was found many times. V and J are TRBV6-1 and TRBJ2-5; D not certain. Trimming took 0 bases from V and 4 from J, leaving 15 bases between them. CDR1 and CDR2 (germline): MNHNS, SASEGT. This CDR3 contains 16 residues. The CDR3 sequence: CASSEASTRGGETQYF. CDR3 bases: TGTGCCAGCAGTGAAGCTTCCACGAGAGGCGGAGAGACCCAGTACTTC.

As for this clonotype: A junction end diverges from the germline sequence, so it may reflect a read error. CDR3 sequence reads: CASSLTGDGTEAFF. CDR3 nucleotides: TGTGCCAGCAGCTTAACAGGGGACGGCACTGAAGCTTTCTTT. The genes are TRBV5-1 and TRBJ1-1; 7 nucleotides match TRBD1. This CDR3 region has 14 residues. Germline assignment: CDR1 SGHRS and CDR2 YFSETQ.

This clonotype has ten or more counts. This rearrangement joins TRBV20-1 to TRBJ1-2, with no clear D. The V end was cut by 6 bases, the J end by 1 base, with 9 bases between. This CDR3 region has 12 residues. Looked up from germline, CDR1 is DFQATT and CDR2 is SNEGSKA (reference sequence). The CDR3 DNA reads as TGCAGTGCAAATACAGATAACTATGGCTACACCTTC. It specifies CSANTDNYGYTF.

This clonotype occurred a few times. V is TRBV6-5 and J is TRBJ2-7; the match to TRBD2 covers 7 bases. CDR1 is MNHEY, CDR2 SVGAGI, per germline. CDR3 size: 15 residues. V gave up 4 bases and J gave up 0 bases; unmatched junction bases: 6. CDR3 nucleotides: TGTGCCAGCAGTTTCTCTCGCGGGAGCTCCTACGAGCAGTACTTC. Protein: CASSFSRGSSYEQYF.

The CDR3 region is CATGKAGTGSHYGYTF. In DNA, the CDR3 is TGTGCCACCGGGAAAGCGGGGACAGGGAGTCACTATGGCTACACCTTC. The V call is TRBV6-2 or TRBV6-3, the J call TRBJ1-2; the match to TRBD1 covers 9 bases. The CDR3 spans 16 residues. The germline V gene encodes CDR1 MNHEY and CDR2 SVGEGT. V dropped 10 bases and J dropped 3; count of bases not matched to a gene: 15.

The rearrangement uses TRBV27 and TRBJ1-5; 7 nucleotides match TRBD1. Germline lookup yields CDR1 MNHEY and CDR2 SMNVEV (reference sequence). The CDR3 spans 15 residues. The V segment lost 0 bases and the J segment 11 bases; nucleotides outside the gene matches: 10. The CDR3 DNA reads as TGTGCCAGCAGTTTATCGGGGCAGGGGGAAAGGACCCAGCATTTT. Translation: CASSLSGQGERTQHF.

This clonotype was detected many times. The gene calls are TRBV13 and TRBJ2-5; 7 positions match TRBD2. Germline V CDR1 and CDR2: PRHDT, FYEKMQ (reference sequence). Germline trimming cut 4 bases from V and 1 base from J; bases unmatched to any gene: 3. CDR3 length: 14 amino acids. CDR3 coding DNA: TGTGCCAGCAGCTCCAGCGGGACCCAAGAGACCCAGTACTTC. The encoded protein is CASSSSGTQETQYF. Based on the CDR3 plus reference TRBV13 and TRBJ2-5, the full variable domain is AAGVIQSPRHLIKEKRETATLKCYPIPRHDTVYWYQQGPGQDPQFLISFYEKMQSDKGSIPDRFSAQQFSDYHSELNMSSLELGDSALYFCASSSSGTQETQYFGPGTRLLVL.

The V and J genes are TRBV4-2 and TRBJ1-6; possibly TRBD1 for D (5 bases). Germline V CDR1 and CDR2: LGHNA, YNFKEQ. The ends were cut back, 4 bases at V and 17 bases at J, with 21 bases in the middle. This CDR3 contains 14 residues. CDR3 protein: CASSRRQPGSSVHF. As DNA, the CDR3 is TGTGCCAGCAGCCGTAGACAGCCGGGTTCATCCGTCCACTTT.

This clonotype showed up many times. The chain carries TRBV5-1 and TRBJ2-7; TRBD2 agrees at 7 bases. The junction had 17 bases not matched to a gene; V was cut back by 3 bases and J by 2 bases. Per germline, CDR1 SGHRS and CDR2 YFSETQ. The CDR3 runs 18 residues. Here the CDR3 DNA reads TGCGCCAGCAGCTCCTGGGTAGCGGGTTACGAAGAAACCTACGAGCAGTACTTC. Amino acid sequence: CASSSWVAGYEETYEQYF.

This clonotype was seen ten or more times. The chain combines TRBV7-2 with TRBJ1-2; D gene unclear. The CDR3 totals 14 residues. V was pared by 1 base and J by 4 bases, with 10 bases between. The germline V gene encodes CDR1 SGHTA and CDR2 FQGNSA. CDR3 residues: CASSLGDVTYGYTF. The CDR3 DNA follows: TGTGCCAGCAGCTTAGGAGATGTTACCTATGGCTACACCTTC. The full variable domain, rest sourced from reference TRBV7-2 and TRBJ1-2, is GAGVSQSPSNKVTEKGKDVELRCDPISGHTALYWYRQSLGQGLEFLIYFQGNSAPDKSGLPSDRFSAERTGGSVSTLTIQRTQQEDSAVYLCASSLGDVTYGYTFGSGTRLTVV.

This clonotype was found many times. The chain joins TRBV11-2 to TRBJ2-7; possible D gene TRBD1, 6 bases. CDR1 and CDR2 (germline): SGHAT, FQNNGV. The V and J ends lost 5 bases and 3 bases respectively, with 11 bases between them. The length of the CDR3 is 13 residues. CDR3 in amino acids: CASSRGYNYEQYF. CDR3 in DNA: TGTGCCAGCAGCAGGGGGTATAACTACGAGCAGTACTTC. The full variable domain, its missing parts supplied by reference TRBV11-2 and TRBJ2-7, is EAGVAQSPRYKIIEKRQSVAFWCNPISGHATLYWYQQILGQGPKLLIQFQNNGVVDDSQLPKDRFSAERLKGVDSTLKIQPAKLEDSAVYLCASSRGYNYEQYFGPGTRLTVT.

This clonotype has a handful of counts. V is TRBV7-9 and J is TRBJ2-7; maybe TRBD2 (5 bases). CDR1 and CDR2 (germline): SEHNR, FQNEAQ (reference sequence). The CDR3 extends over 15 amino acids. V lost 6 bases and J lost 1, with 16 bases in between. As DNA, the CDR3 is TGTGCCAGCAGGGTCCGCGGAGGTGGATCCTACGAGCAGTACTTC. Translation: CASRVRGGGSYEQYF.